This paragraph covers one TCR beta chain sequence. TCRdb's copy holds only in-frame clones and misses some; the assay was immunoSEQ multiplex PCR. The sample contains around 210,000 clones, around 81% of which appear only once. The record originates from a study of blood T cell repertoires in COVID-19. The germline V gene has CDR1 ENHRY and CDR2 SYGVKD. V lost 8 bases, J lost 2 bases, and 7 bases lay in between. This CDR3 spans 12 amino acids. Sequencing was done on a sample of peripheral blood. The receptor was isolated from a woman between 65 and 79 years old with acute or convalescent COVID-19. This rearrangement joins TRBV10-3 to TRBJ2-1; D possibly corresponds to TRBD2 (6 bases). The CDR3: CAIGRPYNEQFF. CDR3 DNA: TGTGCCATCGGGAGGCCCTACAATGAGCAGTTCTTC.